This entry is about one T cell receptor (beta chain). Its antigen is unidentified. The CDR3 extends over 13 amino acids. Between the trimmed V and J ends, which lost 5 bases and 4 bases, there was a span of 12 bases. CDR1 and CDR2 from the germline V gene are SNHLY and FYNNEI. The data belong to a study of post-analysis software for immune sequencing data. Overall study results and limits: Roughly five TRBV segments appeared more often in patients than in controls, and TRBV5-6, TRBV5-1 and TRBV20-1 were among these. When compared against controls, multiple sclerosis patients showed significantly lower normalized Chao1 diversity. With F measure, samples from one preparation batch clustered together strongly.

Unique-molecular-identifier-tagged TCR beta cDNA libraries were used. Input populations of about 0.85 to 11 million T cells gave rise to roughly 0.5 million cDNA molecules. TCRdb ran MiXCR on the PCR reads and lists one entry per CDR3 protein. The sample contains 380,000 or so distinct CDR3 sequences, about a third of which appear only once. The TCR originated in a girl aged 10 to 17 with multiple sclerosis. Sequencing was done on a sample of blood. V usage is TRBV2 and J usage is TRBJ2-7; D might be TRBD1 (6 bases). The CDR3, as DNA: TGTGCCAGCAGTACAGGGACCCTTTACGAGCAGTACTTC. Its protein is CASSTGTLYEQYF.